Each of the 27 T cell receptor beta chains below was sequenced from the same sample in a study of Ad26.COV2.S vaccination and SARS-CoV-2 variants. Clones were read by immunoSEQ multiplex PCR, and TCRdb kept only the in-frame ones, dropping some. This sample has about 390,000 clones, with 75% to 90% found just once. Treatment of the sample: approximately 18 received Ad26.COV2.S at low or high dose, single or two shots; about five received placebo; per-sample allocation not given. Each sample was drawn 63 days after the first injection (of vaccine or placebo). Sequencing used peripheral blood, obtained in a trial of Ad26.COV2.S vaccine versus placebo. Every receptor here comes from a person between 18 and 60 years old who received the Ad26.COV2.S COVID-19 vaccine or a placebo.

The rearrangement links TRBV6-5 to TRBJ2-5; 9 bases agree with TRBD2. The CDR3 covers 15 residues. J was trimmed by 5 bases and V by 3 bases; bases with no gene match: 7. Germline V lookup: CDR1 MNHEY, CDR2 SVGAGI. The CDR3 bases are TGTGCCAGCAGTTATGCGGGGGGGCGAATGGAGACCCAGTACTTC. Encoded protein: CASSYAGGRMETQYF.

The chain employs TRBV5-1 and TRBJ2-3; 8 bases are shared with TRBD2. Germline assignment: CDR1 SGHRS and CDR2 YFSETQ. Unmatched junction bases numbered 11, after V lost 2 bases and J lost 6 bases. The CDR3 is 16 residues long. The CDR3 is CASSFSRGGSPDTQYF. The CDR3 bases are TGCGCCAGCAGCTTTTCCCGGGGGGGTTCCCCCGATACGCAGTATTTT.

The chain has TRBV7-6 and TRBJ1-1, with 9 bases identical to TRBD1. The CDR3 sequence is 15 residues long. The V gene end was trimmed by 4 bases and the J gene end by 4 bases; junction bases not matched to a gene: 7. The germline V gene encodes CDR1 SGHVS and CDR2 FNYEAQ. The CDR3 sequence is CASSSTGGAFTEAFF. The DNA of the CDR3 is TGTGCCAGCAGCTCAACAGGGGGCGCGTTCACTGAAGCTTTCTTT.

The rearrangement joins TRBV6-5 to TRBJ2-3; D gene ambiguous. In germline, CDR1 is MNHEY, CDR2 SVGAGI. V lost 3 bases and J 0 bases, leaving 10 bases between the germline ends. CDR3 size: 15 residues. The CDR3 DNA reads as TGTGCCAGCAGTTATAACGACGGGAGCACAGATACGCAGTATTTT. It codes for CASSYNDGSTDTQYF.

This chain links TRBV11-3 with TRBJ2-3; D might be TRBD2 (6 bases). Germline CDR1 SGHNT, CDR2 YENEEA. The CDR3 spans 15 residues. V was trimmed by 5 bases and J by 2 bases, leaving 14 bases between them. CDR3 nucleotides: TGTGCCAGCAGCCCGGGGAGGACTGACACAGATACGCAGTATTTT. Translation gives CASSPGRTDTDTQYF.

This clone was recorded once. The chain employs TRBV5-1 and TRBJ1-1; the match to TRBD1 covers 8 bases. Trimming took 4 bases from V and 5 from J; bases not matched to a gene: 7. Germline V gene sequence: CDR1 SGHRS, CDR2 YFSETQ. This CDR3 has 14 amino acids. CDR3 nucleotide sequence: TGCGCCAGCAGCCGAGGACAGGGAAGTACTGAAGCTTTCTTT. Its translation is CASSRGQGSTEAFF.

The chain links TRBV5-6 to TRBJ1-2; maybe TRBD1 (6 bases). V was trimmed by 6 bases and J by 0 bases, leaving 9 bases between them. Germline-derived CDR1 and CDR2 are SGHDT and YYEEEE. The CDR3 runs to 13 residues. The CDR3 loop is CASNRAANYGYTF. CDR3 nucleotide sequence: TGTGCCAGCAACAGGGCAGCTAACTATGGCTACACCTTC. Full variable domain (remainder filled in from reference TRBV5-6 and TRBJ1-2): DAGVTQSPTHLIKTRGQQVTLRCSPKSGHDTVSWYQQALGQGPQFIFQYYEEEERQRGNFPDRFSGHQFPNYSSELNVNALLLGDSALYLCASNRAANYGYTFGSGTRLTVV.

There are a few counts of this clone. The J gene is TRBJ1-6, the V gene TRBV6-5; 10 bases fit TRBD1. Per the germline V gene, CDR1 is MNHEY and CDR2 is SVGAGI. The CDR3 totals 14 residues. V lost 6 bases, J lost 7 bases, and 3 bases stayed unmatched. The CDR3 nucleotides read TGTGCCAGCAGCTGGGGACAGGGGAATTCACCCCTCCACTTT. As protein: CASSWGQGNSPLHF.

CDR3 nucleotides: TGTGCCAGCAGCTTGGGACTGATAAATTCACCCCTCCACTTT. It is translated as CASSLGLINSPLHF. V is TRBV5-8 and J is TRBJ1-6; D not resolved. Deletions cut 0 bases from V and 7 bases from J, with 8 bases between. The V gene's germline CDR1 is SGHTS and CDR2 YDEGEE. CDR3 size: 14 residues.

V is TRBV6-5 and J is TRBJ1-1, with D tentatively TRBD1 (5 bases). CDR1 and CDR2 (germline): MNHEY, SVGAGI. With 7 bases removed from V and 7 bases from J, the gap between germline ends came to 10 bases. The CDR3 loop spans 11 amino acids. CDR3 residues: CASTRGGEAFF. CDR3 sequence (DNA): TGTGCCAGCACTCGGGGCGGTGAAGCTTTCTTT.

Only a few counts were recorded for this clone. This chain links TRBV7-9 with TRBJ1-1, with D unclear. Trimming removed 5 bases from V and 6 bases from J, with 16 bases in between. The CDR3 spans 14 residues. Germline CDR1 reads SEHNR; CDR2 reads FQNEAQ (reference sequence). The CDR3 loop reads CASSLGEAGAEAFF. Here the CDR3 DNA reads TGTGCCAGCAGCCTCGGCGAGGCGGGCGCTGAAGCTTTCTTT.

The chain recombines TRBV19 with TRBJ1-4, with 8 bases that match TRBD1. Germline lookup yields CDR1 LNHDA and CDR2 SQIVND (reference sequence). The CDR3 covers 14 residues. V was clipped by 6 bases and J by 7 bases; unmatched bases: 7. The CDR3 is CASRETGAGEKLFF. The CDR3 nucleotides are TGTGCCAGTAGGGAGACAGGGGCCGGTGAAAAACTGTTTTTT.

The J gene is TRBJ1-4, the V gene TRBV18; 8 bases map to TRBD1. CDR1 and CDR2 from the germline V gene are KGHSH and LQKENI. This CDR3 has 17 amino acids. The V gene end was trimmed by 6 bases and the J gene end by 2 bases; junction bases not matched to a gene: 11. The CDR3 reads CASSTLKGDRTNEKLFF. Here the CDR3 DNA reads TGTGCCAGCTCTACTCTAAAGGGGGACAGGACTAATGAAAAACTGTTTTTT.

The V and J genes are TRBV19 and TRBJ1-6; 7 bases are shared with TRBD1. V shed 7 bases and J 9 bases; nucleotides not matched to a gene: 9. The CDR3 covers 14 residues. The germline V gene encodes CDR1 LNHDA and CDR2 SQIVND (reference sequence). The CDR3 sequence is CASTATGRFSPLHF. CDR3 coding DNA: TGTGCCAGTACCGCGACAGGGCGTTTTTCACCCCTCCACTTT.

This clone was counted a single time. The J gene is TRBJ1-1, the V gene TRBV5-4; 8 bases align to TRBD1. Unmatched junction bases numbered 5, after V lost 1 base and J lost 6 bases. Germline V gene data show CDR1 as SGHNT and CDR2 as YYREEE (reference sequence). This CDR3 comprises 14 residues. CDR3 DNA sequence: TGTGCCAGCAGCTTGACGGACAGGGCCTCTGAAGCTTTCTTT. Amino acid sequence: CASSLTDRASEAFF.

The chain has TRBV12-3 or TRBV12-4 and TRBJ1-1; possibly TRBD1 for D (5 bases). Deletions cut 7 bases from V and 5 bases from J, with 14 bases between. The CDR3 has 13 residues. The CDR3 region is CASTPRRGTEAFF. The CDR3 DNA sequence: TGTGCCAGCACCCCAAGGAGGGGTACTGAAGCTTTCTTT.

This chain links TRBV2 with TRBJ1-2; no clear D. The V and J ends lost 2 bases and 8 bases respectively, with 12 bases between them. CDR1 is SNHLY and CDR2 is FYNNEI in the germline V gene. The CDR3 extends over 13 amino acids. The CDR3 coding sequence is TGTGCCAGCAGTGAATCTGTTACGGTGGGCTACACCTTC. Its protein product is CASSESVTVGYTF.

The chain employs TRBV15 and TRBJ1-4; 8 nucleotides align to TRBD1. This CDR3 region has 16 residues. Germline V lookup: CDR1 LNHNV, CDR2 YYDKDF (reference sequence). The V segment lost 3 bases and the J segment 8 bases; nucleotides outside the gene matches: 11. For the CDR3, the DNA is TGTGCCACCAGCAGTCCCCAGGGGGGGACAGGCGAAAAACTGTTTTTT. This encodes CATSSPQGGTGEKLFF.

This sequence joins TRBV27 and TRBJ1-1; a possible D gene is TRBD1 (5 bases). The CDR3 runs to 14 residues. Germline CDR1 reads MNHEY; CDR2 reads SMNVEV (reference sequence). Deletions cut 3 bases from V and 1 base from J, with 9 bases between. The CDR3 nucleotides are TGTGCCAGCAGTTTGGGGGGAAGGAACACTGAAGCTTTCTTT. Its translation is CASSLGGRNTEAFF.

This clone was seen just once. This chain uses TRBV7-8 with TRBJ1-4; D gene unclear. Germline V gene lookup returns CDR1 SGHVS and CDR2 FQNEAQ. The CDR3 is 15 amino acids. V shed 5 bases and J shed 3 bases, with 13 bases lying between them. The CDR3 bases are TGTGCCAGCAGCGTCCAGGTCCTTCCTAATGAAAAACTGTTTTTT. It codes for CASSVQVLPNEKLFF. The full variable domain, rest sourced from reference TRBV7-8 and TRBJ1-4, is GAGVSQSPRYKVAKRGQDVALRCDPISGHVSLFWYQQALGQGPEFLTYFQNEAQLDKSGLPSDRFFAERPEGSVSTLKIQRTQQEDSAVYLCASSVQVLPNEKLFFGSGTQLSVL.

The genes are TRBV27 and TRBJ2-1; perhaps TRBD2 as D (6 bases). V was clipped by 3 bases and J by 3 bases, with 9 bases between them. This CDR3 contains 14 residues. CDR1 and CDR2 (germline): MNHEY, SMNVEV (reference sequence). CDR3 in amino acids: CASSFGSDYNEQFF. The CDR3 DNA reads TGTGCCAGCAGTTTCGGGAGCGACTACAATGAGCAGTTCTTC.

This clone was seen a single time. The CDR3 loop reads CSVATGTISGYTF. As DNA, the CDR3 is TGCAGCGTTGCAACAGGGACCATTTCTGGCTACACCTTC. J is TRBJ1-2 and V is TRBV29-1, with D possibly matching TRBD1 (6 bases). V gave up 4 bases and J gave up 7 bases, with 16 bases separating them. Germline loops: CDR1 SQVTM, CDR2 ANQGSEA. The length of the CDR3 is 13 residues.

The genes are TRBV6-1 and TRBJ2-5; no firm D call. In germline, CDR1 is MNHNS, CDR2 SASEGT. The CDR3 runs to 15 residues. Trimming took 3 bases from V and 5 from J, leaving 16 bases between them. CDR3 bases: TGTGCCAGCAGTGACATCCATGAACCTTCGGAGACCCAGTACTTC. It translates to CASSDIHEPSETQYF.

This clone was seen more than once but under ten times. The chain employs TRBV28 and TRBJ1-6; possibly TRBD1 for D (6 bases). V was shortened by 8 bases and J by 7 bases, with 18 bases between the two germline ends. Germline CDR1 is MDHEN and CDR2 is SYDVKM. CDR3 size: 15 residues. CDR3 in DNA: TGTGCCAGCCGGGGGCCCTACAACTCAAATTCACCCCTCCACTTT. This translates into CASRGPYNSNSPLHF. Full variable domain (outside the CDR3, taken from reference TRBV28 and TRBJ1-6): DVKVTQSSRYLVKRTGEKVFLECVQDMDHENMFWYRQDPGLGLRLIYFSYDVKMKEKGDIPEGYSVSREKKERFSLILESASTNQTSMYLCASRGPYNSNSPLHFGNGTRLTVT.

J is TRBJ2-5 and V is TRBV6-5; D possibly corresponds to TRBD1 (5 bases). The CDR3 has 15 amino acids. The V gene lost 6 bases and the J gene lost 5 bases, with 19 bases spanning the gap. Germline V gene sequence: CDR1 MNHEY, CDR2 SVGAGI. CDR3 sequence (DNA): TGTGCCAGCAGCACCCAGGGTGGGTTTGGGGAGACCCAGTACTTC. Amino acid sequence: CASSTQGGFGETQYF.

The CDR3 is CASWDLGANQPQHF. The CDR3 DNA reads TGTGCCAGCTGGGACCTGGGGGCCAATCAGCCCCAGCATTTT. This chain joins TRBV6-6 and TRBJ1-5; possible D gene TRBD1, 6 bases. V lost 8 bases and J 3 bases, leaving 14 bases between the germline ends. The CDR3 is 14 residues long. Germline CDR1 is MNHNY and CDR2 is SVGAGI (reference sequence).

The chain joins TRBV4-1 to TRBJ1-4, with a weak D call TRBD1 (6 bases). CDR1 is MGHRA, CDR2 YSYEKL, per germline. The CDR3 consists of 14 residues. The V end was cut by 4 bases, the J end by 3 bases, with 9 bases between. CDR3 sequence reads: CASSPGQPNEKLFF. The CDR3, as DNA: TGCGCCAGCAGCCCCGGACAGCCTAATGAAAAACTGTTTTTT.